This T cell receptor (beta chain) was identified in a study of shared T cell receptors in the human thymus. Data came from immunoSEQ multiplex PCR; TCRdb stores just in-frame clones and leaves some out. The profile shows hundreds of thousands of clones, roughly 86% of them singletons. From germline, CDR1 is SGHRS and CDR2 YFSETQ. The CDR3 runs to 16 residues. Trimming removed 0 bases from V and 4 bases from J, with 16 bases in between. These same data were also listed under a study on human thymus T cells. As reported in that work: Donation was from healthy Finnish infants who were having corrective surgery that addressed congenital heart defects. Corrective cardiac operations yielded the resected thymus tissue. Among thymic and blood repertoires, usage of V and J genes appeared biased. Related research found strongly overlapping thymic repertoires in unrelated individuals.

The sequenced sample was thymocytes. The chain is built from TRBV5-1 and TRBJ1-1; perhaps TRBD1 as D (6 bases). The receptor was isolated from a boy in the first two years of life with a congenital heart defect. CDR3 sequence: CASSLVGAPGVTEAFF. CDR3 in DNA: TGCGCCAGCAGCTTGGTCGGGGCCCCAGGGGTCACTGAAGCTTTCTTT.